This entry is about one T cell receptor (beta chain). There is no known antigen for this receptor. No base quality information exists; no much larger clone differs at one position. This sample was included in a study of graft-versus-host responses after intestinal transplantation (dated by TCRdb to 2020 to 2022). In the study overall: The transplants that recipients received were multivisceral, liver-intestinal, or isolated intestinal. Every recipient was given anti-thymocyte globulin induction, followed by approximately 3 years of maintenance tacrolimus and steroids. After intestinal transplantation, graft-versus-host and host-versus-graft alloreactive T cell clones in the graft, circulation and bone marrow were tracked using bulk TCR-beta CDR3 sequencing. Alloreactive clones were identified by sequencing pre-transplant mixed lymphocyte reaction products and comparing them with unstimulated pre-transplant donor and recipient T cells. A cohort of about 26 intestinal transplant recipients, including one retransplant, was enrolled, and a few patients lacking pretransplant specimens were excluded. Donor T cell macrochimerism was defined as a peak of at least 4% donor T cells among recipient peripheral blood mononuclear cells. Samples from a few later patients were sequenced in-house on an Illumina MiSeq with MiXCR processing rather than by the commercial service.

General conclusions and limits of the study: Early after transplant, peak levels of circulating GvH clones were associated with declines in HvG clones. High GvH to HvG T cell clonal ratios were observed in the allografts of patients with donor T cell macrochimerism. GvH clones turned up in recipient bone marrow, with some appearing earlier in ileal mucosa or blood, a pattern consistent with an intestinal mucosal origin. The conclusions were limited by the relatively low number and heterogeneity of the intestinal transplant patients.

V loses 1 base, J loses 2 bases, and the germline ends lie 8 bases apart. Sequences SEHNR (CDR1) and FQNEAQ (CDR2) are obtained from the germline V gene (reference sequence). Inclusive of the bounding cysteine and phenylalanine, the CDR3 is 14 residues long. The entry retains the CDR3 DNA only, 42 bases that are in frame from base 1. What the time point label conveys for this sample: cells obtained before transplantation from donor or recipient. CD3+CD4+ and CD3+CD8+ populations were FACS-sorted from unstimulated pre-transplant donor and recipient cells taken from spleen or lymph nodes. Receptor libraries were prepared by the immunoSEQ multiplex PCR assay. In most patients, genomic DNA was isolated using the Qiagen DNeasy Blood and Tissue Kit and sent frozen to Adaptive Biotechnologies for TCR sequencing. Adaptive Biotechnologies carried out high-throughput TCR-beta CDR3 sequencing of genomic DNA for most patients. In the authors' own workflow: TCR sequencing data were retrieved from Adaptive's ImmunoSEQ software for roughly 20 patients, whereas a few other patients were processed with MiXCR and VDJtools. To correct CD4 versus CD8 sorting errors, any sequence found in both subsets at a frequency ratio below 5:1 was removed. CDR3 nucleotide sequences shared by donor and recipient were removed because the origin of these sequences could not be assigned. To be classed as alloreactive, a clone needed at least 2-fold expansion over unstimulated cells and a minimum CFSE-low frequency of 0.002% (template counts) or 0.001% (read counts). Clones were considered mappable if detected in sequenced pre-transplant spleen, lymph node, or MLR CFSE-low populations of the donor or recipient. Cumulative frequency of alloreactive clones was calculated as a percentage of all sequences weighted by copy number. The source is immuneACCESS, and TCRdb retained only in-frame sequences with V and J called. Part of the clones is not carried over; for the studies checked, unresolved V genes explain less than half of this, and the remainder is unexplained. V, J and clone size are taken as reported in that table, and D and trimming were inferred from the DNA itself. This sample is represented by tens of thousands of clones; around 87% of them were singletons. Of the sample, less than 4.5% falls within the top ten clones.

The V gene is TRBV7-9 and the J gene is TRBJ1-2; no confident D gene assignment can be made. This sequence originates from a human donor who was the organ donor for an intestinal transplant. The specimen comprised unstimulated CD8+ T cells sorted from spleen or lymph node cells, sampled before transplant. The DNA sequence follows: TGTGCCAGCAGCTTAGTCGAACTAAACTATGGCTACACCTTC. Protein translation: CASSLVELNYGYTF.